These 11 T cell receptor beta chains were sequenced from one sample in a study of breast tumors, draining lymph nodes, adjacent tissues. TCRdb re-called the multiplex PCR reads through MiXCR, storing one row per CDR3 protein. This table has over 250,000 distinct CDR3 sequences, 30% appearing once. Axillary draining lymph nodes of breast cancer patients supplied the node samples. Material: axillary lymph node tissue. These receptor sequences come from a female donor with breast cancer. Some clones in this sample may be carry-over from other donors' samples.

J is TRBJ2-7 and V is TRBV30; tentative D call: TRBD1 (5 bases). Germline V lookup: CDR1 GTSNPN, CDR2 SVGIG (reference sequence). The V end lost 6 bases, the J end lost 0 bases, and 9 bases lay between the germline ends. The CDR3 spans 12 residues. The CDR3, as DNA: TGTGCCTGCGGACACCCCTCCTACGAGCAGTACTTC. Its translation: CACGHPSYEQYF. The full variable domain, with the rest looked up from reference TRBV30 and TRBJ2-7, is SQTIHQWPATLVQPVGSPLSLECTVEGTSNPNLYWYRQAAGRGLQLLFYSVGIGQISSEVPQNLSASRPQDRQFILSSKKLLLSDSGFYLCACGHPSYEQYFGPGTRLTVT.

The chain uses TRBV20-1 and TRBJ1-3, with 11 bases matching TRBD1. V lost 5 bases to trimming and J lost 4 bases; unmatched junction nucleotides: 7. Germline assignment: CDR1 DFQATT and CDR2 SNEGSKA (reference sequence). This CDR3 contains 15 residues. In nucleotides, the CDR3 is TGCAGTGCTCAAGGGACAGGGGGATCCGGAAACACCATATATTTT. Translating it yields CSAQGTGGSGNTIYF.

This clonotype was detected a few times. This sequence joins TRBV6-2 or TRBV6-3 and TRBJ2-7; maybe TRBD2 (5 bases). The V end was cut by 4 bases, the J end by 2 bases, with 12 bases between. Germline V gene data show CDR1 as MNHEY and CDR2 as SVGEGT. The CDR3 runs 14 residues. CDR3 nucleotide sequence: TGTGCCAGCAGTTGGAGGCCCGAAACCTACGAGCAGTACTTC. Its translation: CASSWRPETYEQYF.

This clonotype was counted many times. The chain joins TRBV20-1 to TRBJ2-5; D unresolved. From germline, CDR1 is DFQATT and CDR2 SNEGSKA (reference sequence). The CDR3 has 13 residues. The CDR3 is CSPPVPLSKTQYF. The CDR3 DNA follows: TGCAGCCCTCCGGTTCCCCTCTCCAAGACCCAGTACTTC.

This clonotype was detected ten times or more. The J gene is TRBJ2-5, the V gene TRBV5-1; TRBD1 might be the D (6 bases). Germline values: CDR1 SGHRS, CDR2 YFSETQ. CDR3 length equals 13 residues. V dropped 4 bases and J dropped 2 bases, with 9 bases sitting between them. The CDR3 reads CASSQGRQETQYF. In DNA, the CDR3 is TGCGCCAGCAGCCAGGGGCGGCAAGAGACCCAGTACTTC.

This clonotype occurred a few times. This rearrangement joins TRBV6-5 to TRBJ1-5; 7 nucleotides match TRBD1. This CDR3 has 15 residues. The germline CDR1 and CDR2 sequences are MNHEY and SVGAGI. V shed 6 bases, J shed 4 bases, and the junction held 9 bases outside the gene matches. The CDR3 region is CASRPTGERNQPQHF. Written as DNA, the CDR3 is TGTGCCAGCAGACCTACAGGGGAAAGGAATCAGCCCCAGCATTTT.

This clonotype was counted only a few times. The chain is built from TRBV6-2 or TRBV6-3 and TRBJ2-7; no clear D. Germline CDR1 and CDR2: MNHEY and SVGEGT. The V end lost 5 bases, the J end lost 5 bases, and 10 bases lay between the germline ends. The CDR3 extends over 12 amino acids. Here the CDR3 reads CASSIPLDEQYF. CDR3 nucleotide sequence: TGTGCCAGCAGTATCCCCCTAGACGAGCAGTACTTC.

V usage is TRBV13 and J usage is TRBJ2-2; no clear D. The germline CDR1 and CDR2 sequences are PRHDT and FYEKMQ (reference sequence). The CDR3 length is 14 residues. V lost 6 bases, J lost 6 bases, and 14 bases lay in between. The CDR3 here is CASSVRGVSGELFF. For the CDR3, the DNA is TGTGCCAGCAGTGTACGTGGGGTATCCGGGGAGCTGTTTTTT.

This clonotype was found many times. The chain couples TRBV4-2 to TRBJ2-2, with 11 bases identical to TRBD2. V dropped 0 bases and J dropped 3; count of bases not matched to a gene: 9. The CDR3 runs to 19 residues. From germline, CDR1 is LGHNA and CDR2 YNFKEQ. This CDR3 reads CASSQDPGGLAEHTGELFF. DNA of the CDR3: TGTGCCAGCAGCCAAGATCCGGGGGGACTAGCGGAACACACCGGGGAGCTGTTTTTT.

J is TRBJ2-1 and V is TRBV7-2, with 7 bases identical to TRBD1. This CDR3 region has 18 residues. Germline CDR1 reads SGHTA; CDR2 reads FQGNSA. The J segment lost 4 bases and the V segment lost 8 bases, leaving 20 bases of the junction unmatched. CDR3 in amino acids: CASSPPSNWDSAYNEQFF. CDR3 coding DNA: TGTGCCAGCTCACCACCGTCTAACTGGGACAGTGCTTACAATGAGCAGTTCTTC.

In this sample, this clonotype turned up a few times. This sequence may be a read error, since a much larger clone differs from it by one base. The V gene is TRBV20-1, the J gene TRBJ1-2; TRBD1 aligns across 11 bases. Germline CDR1 reads DFQATT; CDR2 reads SNEGSKA (reference sequence). The J segment lost 4 bases and the V segment lost 6 bases, leaving 10 bases of the junction unmatched. The CDR3 has 15 amino acids. The CDR3 DNA is TGCAGTGCCCGTTTAGGGACAGGGGGAACCTATGGCTACACCTTC. Protein product: CSARLGTGGTYGYTF.